This entry lists 18 T cell receptor beta chains sequenced from one sample in a study of cytomegalovirus exposure and HLA in healthy donors. Both 60 Vbeta primers and 13 Jbeta primers went into the PCR. Clones were read by immunoSEQ multiplex PCR, and TCRdb kept only the in-frame ones, dropping some. The sample contains some 120,000 clones, roughly three quarters of which appear only once. Sequences were obtained from PBMCs. Receptors were obtained from a man younger than 35 in good health and CMV-seronegative.

The chain carries TRBV4-2 and TRBJ2-1; 10 bases fit TRBD2. Germline CDR1 and CDR2: LGHNA and YNFKEQ. J gave up 7 bases and V 1 base, and 13 bases lay outside the gene matches. The CDR3 length is 18 residues. CDR3 nucleotide sequence: TGTGCCAGCAGCCAAGTTTCTAGCGGGAGAAGGTTTCGTAATGAGCAGTTCTTC. As protein: CASSQVSSGRRFRNEQFF.

V usage is TRBV7-3 and J usage is TRBJ2-1, with TRBD2 matching over 9 bases. Trimming took 5 bases from V and 2 from J; bases not matched to a gene: 7. This CDR3 is built from 16 residues. Germline assignment: CDR1 SGHTA and CDR2 FQGTGA. CDR3 sequence: CASSRRLAVAYNEQFF. Here the CDR3 DNA reads TGTGCCAGCAGCAGAAGACTAGCGGTGGCCTACAATGAGCAGTTCTTC.

The rearrangement uses TRBV6-5 and TRBJ2-1; no clear D gene. Per germline, CDR1 MNHEY and CDR2 SVGAGI. Trimming pared 5 bases from V and 14 bases from J, leaving 16 bases between. This CDR3 has 12 amino acids. The CDR3 DNA is TGTGCCAGCAGTCAAAAGCGTGTACGCGAGTTCTTC. This sequence encodes CASSQKRVREFF.

This chain uses TRBV18 with TRBJ1-5, with 7 bases identical to TRBD1. Germline trimming cut 5 bases from V and 2 bases from J; bases unmatched to any gene: 12. The CDR3 is made up of 17 amino acids. The germline V gene has CDR1 KGHSH and CDR2 LQKENI. In DNA form, the CDR3 reads TGTGCCAGCTCAGTGGGACAGCCTACCTTGGGCAATCAGCCCCAGCATTTT. As protein: CASSVGQPTLGNQPQHF.

The V call is TRBV28, the J call TRBJ2-7, with TRBD2 as a possible D gene (6 bases). The CDR3 totals 14 residues. V lost 4 bases and J 1 base, leaving 11 bases between the germline ends. Germline V gives CDR1 MDHEN, CDR2 SYDVKM. CDR3 DNA: TGTGCCAGCAGTTCCGGGACTGCTTCCTACGAGCAGTACTTC. This encodes CASSSGTASYEQYF.

The rearrangement joins TRBV7-6 to TRBJ2-1, with D perhaps matching TRBD1 (6 bases). With 5 bases removed from V and 6 bases from J, the gap between germline ends came to 17 bases. This CDR3 spans 15 amino acids. Germline lookup yields CDR1 SGHVS and CDR2 FNYEAQ. CDR3 in DNA: TGTGCCAGCAGCGAGACAGGTGAGGGTCCCAATGAGCAGTTCTTC. Its protein is CASSETGEGPNEQFF.

There are a few counts of this clone. The chain links TRBV10-2 to TRBJ2-7; 12 bases agree with TRBD2. Unmatched junction bases numbered 9, after V lost 7 bases and J lost 5 bases. This CDR3 is built from 15 residues. CDR1 is WSHSY, CDR2 SAAADI, per germline. This chain's CDR3 is CASNTLGLAGHEQYV. The CDR3 DNA reads TGCGCCAGCAACACACTAGGACTAGCGGGACACGAGCAGTACGTC.

This clone was observed a few times. V usage is TRBV7-9 and J usage is TRBJ2-1; the D gene is possibly TRBD2 (6 bases). The CDR3 extends over 16 amino acids. Germline-derived CDR1 and CDR2 are SEHNR and FQNEAQ (reference sequence). Deletions cut 5 bases from V and 5 bases from J, with 19 bases between. The CDR3 nucleotides read TGTGCCAGCAGCCCACGGGAGAGTTCGGGTCACAATGAGCAGTTCTTC. The encoded protein is CASSPRESSGHNEQFF.

The gene calls are TRBV27 and TRBJ2-3; 9 nucleotides match TRBD2. Germline V CDR1 and CDR2: MNHEY, SMNVEV (reference sequence). J lost 0 bases, V lost 3 bases, and 13 bases had no gene match. The CDR3 length is 19 residues. As DNA, the CDR3 is TGTGCCAGCAGTTTGTGGTCGCCCATAGCGGGAGAAAGCACAGATACGCAGTATTTT. It yields the protein CASSLWSPIAGESTDTQYF.

This chain connects TRBV27 to TRBJ2-3; 7 nucleotides match TRBD2. CDR1 and CDR2 (germline): MNHEY, SMNVEV (reference sequence). The CDR3 runs to 15 residues. Trimming took 4 bases from V and 1 from J; bases not matched to a gene: 5. The CDR3, as DNA: TGTGCCAGCAGTTATTCCGGACTAGGCACAGATACGCAGTATTTT. It is translated as CASSYSGLGTDTQYF.

This clone appeared a single time. The chain recombines TRBV6-5 with TRBJ1-5; tentatively, D is TRBD1 (6 bases). This CDR3 has 15 amino acids. V shed 6 bases and J shed 0 bases, with 12 bases lying between them. The germline V gene has CDR1 MNHEY and CDR2 SVGAGI. The CDR3 DNA reads TGTGCCAGCAGCCCCCCAGGGGATAGCAATCAGCCCCAGCATTTT. Amino acid sequence: CASSPPGDSNQPQHF.

The chain has TRBV7-2 and TRBJ2-1; D call uncertain. The V end lost 5 bases, the J end lost 9 bases, and 23 bases lay between the germline ends. CDR3 length: 16 residues. Germline-derived CDR1 and CDR2 are SGHTA and FQGNSA. This CDR3 reads CASSPLRNSAIGEQFF. The CDR3 nucleotides are TGTGCCAGCAGCCCTCTGAGGAATTCCGCCATCGGTGAGCAGTTCTTC.

This chain joins TRBV29-1 and TRBJ2-5; D gene uncertain. From germline, CDR1 is SQVTM and CDR2 ANQGSEA. This CDR3 comprises 13 residues. Deletions cut 2 bases from V and 3 bases from J, with 10 bases between. DNA for the CDR3: TGCAGCGTTGAACCTAACTCGAAAGAGACCCAGTACTTC. Amino acid sequence: CSVEPNSKETQYF.

In its sample, this clone was seen a few times. The J gene is TRBJ1-6, the V gene TRBV30; 7 nucleotides line up with TRBD1. J was trimmed by 9 bases and V by 4 bases; bases with no gene match: 6. Germline assignment: CDR1 GTSNPN and CDR2 SVGIG (reference sequence). The CDR3 runs to 13 residues. The CDR3 region is CAWKQGWGSPLHF. The CDR3 coding sequence is TGTGCCTGGAAACAGGGGTGGGGTTCACCCCTCCACTTT.

The V call is TRBV15, the J call TRBJ2-2; perhaps TRBD1 as D (6 bases). CDR3 length: 15 amino acids. Trimming removed 2 bases from V and 0 bases from J, with 7 bases in between. Germline V gene sequence: CDR1 LNHNV, CDR2 YYDKDF (reference sequence). This chain's CDR3 is CATSRQGTNTGELFF. The DNA of the CDR3 is TGTGCCACCAGCAGACAGGGGACGAACACCGGGGAGCTGTTTTTT. The full variable domain, with the rest looked up from reference TRBV15 and TRBJ2-2, is DAMVIQNPRYQVTQFGKPVTLSCSQTLNHNVMYWYQQKSSQAPKLLFHYYDKDFNNEADTPDNFQSRRPNTSFCFLDIRSPGLGDTAMYLCATSRQGTNTGELFFGEGSRLTVL.

The rearrangement uses TRBV7-8 and TRBJ1-3, with 10 bases fitting TRBD1. Germline V CDR1 and CDR2: SGHVS, FQNEAQ. This CDR3 region has 16 residues. Unmatched junction bases numbered 11, after V lost 5 bases and J lost 7 bases. In DNA, the CDR3 is TGTGCCAGCAGCACAAAGGAGACAGGGGGCCGTAACACCATATATTTT. This codes for CASSTKETGGRNTIYF.

This sequence joins TRBV28 and TRBJ2-6, with a weak D call TRBD1 (5 bases). This CDR3 is built from 15 residues. Trimming removed 4 bases from V and 4 bases from J, with 11 bases in between. The germline gives CDR1 MDHEN, CDR2 SYDVKM. The CDR3 DNA follows: TGTGCCAGCAGTTCCACAGGACCCGGGGCCAACGTCCTGACTTTC. As protein: CASSSTGPGANVLTF.

Comment on this clone: Compared with germline, one end of the junction differs, possibly owing to a read error. V and J are TRBV30 and TRBJ1-1; D gene ambiguous. Germline CDR1 reads GTSNPN; CDR2 reads SVGIG (reference sequence). CDR3 length: 14 residues. CDR3 sequence reads: CARSVRGMNTEAFF. The CDR3 coding sequence is TGTGCCCGGAGTGTACGGGGAATGAACACTGAAGCTTTCTTT.